The clone carrying this T cell receptor (beta chain) was detected once. Antigen: not known. The data belong to a study of identifying expanded T cells in peripheral blood. Study-level results: Over approximately two and four weeks, about 15 and 19 clones changed, versus roughly 1.2 between replicates.

Profiling relied on immunoSEQ multiplex PCR, and the TCRdb table lists in-frame clones only, not all of them. The sample holds some 130,000 clones, less than 90% seen once. This CDR3 has 18 amino acids. V lost 0 bases and J lost 8; bases outside the gene matches: 7. The V gene's germline CDR1 is LGHNA and CDR2 YSLEER. The receptor's source is a person aged 18 to 75 in good health. The genes are TRBV4-3 and TRBJ2-1; 16 bases are shared with TRBD2. The sequenced sample was blood. The CDR3, as DNA: TGCGCCAGCAGCCAAGAGGGACTAGCGGGGGGGCCTAGGGATGAGCAGTTCTTC. Residues: CASSQEGLAGGPRDEQFF.